This entry lists 18 T cell receptor beta chains sequenced from one sample in a study of pediatric ulcerative colitis. Here immunoSEQ multiplex PCR was the method, and the copy in TCRdb shows in-frame clones only, minus some. The data contain 57,000 or so clones, 75% to 90% of them singletons. The sequencing input was blood. These receptors were collected from a boy aged 10-17 years who was a control in a study of pediatric ulcerative colitis.

The chain carries TRBV18 and TRBJ1-2, with a weak D call TRBD1 (5 bases). CDR3 length equals 13 residues. Germline CDR1 and CDR2: KGHSH and LQKENI. Trimming shortened V by 0 bases and J by 3 bases, and 5 bases separated the two germline ends. CDR3 region: CASSPPGDYGYTF. CDR3 bases: TGTGCCAGCTCACCACCGGGGGACTATGGCTACACCTTC.

The chain is built from TRBV28 and TRBJ2-5; maybe TRBD1 (6 bases). The CDR3 loop spans 14 amino acids. Looked up from germline, CDR1 is MDHEN and CDR2 is SYDVKM. The V and J ends lost 5 bases and 1 base respectively, with 11 bases between them. CDR3 nucleotide sequence: TGTGCCAGCAGTCTAACAGGGTCCCAAGAGACCCAGTACTTC. This codes for CASSLTGSQETQYF.

The chain has TRBV5-1 and TRBJ1-1; D not resolved. There are 14 residues in the CDR3. Germline values: CDR1 SGHRS, CDR2 YFSETQ. V was trimmed by 5 bases and J by 9 bases, leaving 20 bases between them. CDR3 DNA: TGCGCCAGCAGTCCAAATACCGATTCCCTACAAGCTTTCTTT. This gives the protein CASSPNTDSLQAFF.

The chain links TRBV21-1 to TRBJ1-1; the table's D call TRBD1 went unverified against the DNA. TRBV21-1 is termed a pseudogene. This CDR3 comprises 18 residues. The CDR3 nucleotides are TGTGCCAGCAGCAACCTTCGACAGGGGAATCGGAATAACACTGAAGCTTTCTTT. It encodes CASSNLRQGNRNNTEAFF.

The chain carries TRBV30 and TRBJ2-1; 10 bases map to TRBD2. This CDR3 spans 15 amino acids. V shed 0 bases and J 8 bases; nucleotides not matched to a gene: 7. Germline V CDR1 and CDR2: GTSNPN, SVGIG (reference sequence). The CDR3 nucleotides are TGTGCCTGGAGTGTACAGCGGGGGGGCCTAGATGAGCAGTTCTTC. It translates to CAWSVQRGGLDEQFF.

The chain links TRBV7-8 to TRBJ1-1, with 7 positions matching TRBD1. From germline, CDR1 is SGHVS and CDR2 FQNEAQ. V was pared by 1 base and J by 1 base, with 0 bases of the junction left unmatched. This CDR3 has 14 amino acids. CDR3 protein: CASSLGTGNTEAFF. In DNA form, the CDR3 reads TGTGCCAGCAGCTTAGGGACAGGGAACACTGAAGCTTTCTTT.

This clone was detected only a few times. The genes are TRBV7-6 and TRBJ1-2; D uncertain. V was cut by 6 bases and J by 7 bases, with 12 bases left in between. The CDR3 has 12 amino acids. The germline V gene has CDR1 SGHVS and CDR2 FNYEAQ. Written as DNA, the CDR3 is TGTGCCAGCAGAGGACTAACGGGTGGCTACACCTTC. This sequence encodes CASRGLTGGYTF.

The chain is built from TRBV9 and TRBJ2-3; 7 positions agree with TRBD1. Per germline, CDR1 SGDLS and CDR2 YYNGEE. Trimming removed 3 bases from V and 5 bases from J; junction bases left unmatched: 9. The CDR3 has 15 residues. The CDR3 DNA follows: TGTGCCAGCAGCGCTTTAGGGGGCCTGGTAGATACGCAGTATTTT. Its translation: CASSALGGLVDTQYF.

J is TRBJ2-1 and V is TRBV5-1; 7 nucleotides line up with TRBD2. The germline V gene encodes CDR1 SGHRS and CDR2 YFSETQ. Germline trimming cut 4 bases from V and 8 bases from J; bases unmatched to any gene: 6. This CDR3 spans 13 amino acids. The CDR3 DNA is TGCGCCAGCAGCCGCGCAACTAGCGATGAGCAGTTCTTC. This sequence encodes CASSRATSDEQFF.

This chain uses TRBV29-1 with TRBJ2-7; perhaps TRBD1 as D (5 bases). V was pared by 6 bases and J by 1 base, with 10 bases between. CDR3 size: 12 residues. The V gene's germline CDR1 is SQVTM and CDR2 ANQGSEA. The CDR3 loop is CSVVTDSYEQYF. The CDR3 nucleotides are TGCAGCGTCGTGACAGATTCCTACGAGCAGTACTTC.

The J gene is TRBJ1-4, the V gene TRBV18; D not certain. Germline V CDR1 and CDR2: KGHSH, LQKENI. Trimming took 1 base from V and 6 from J, leaving 9 bases between them. The CDR3 covers 14 residues. DNA of the CDR3: TGTGCCAGCTCACCACTTAGGGCTGATGAAAAACTGTTTTTT. It codes for CASSPLRADEKLFF. The complete variable domain, with remaining parts taken from reference TRBV18 and TRBJ1-4, reads NAGVMQNPRHLVRRRGQEARLRCSPMKGHSHVYWYRQLPEEGLKFMVYLQKENIIDESGMPKERFSAEFPKEGPSILRIQQVVRGDSAAYFCASSPLRADEKLFFGSGTQLSVL.

The chain couples TRBV25-1 to TRBJ1-4; D is uncertain. Germline-derived CDR1 and CDR2 are MGHDK and SYGVNS. This CDR3 comprises 13 residues. The V and J ends lost 2 bases and 7 bases respectively, with 8 bases between them. The CDR3 nucleotides are TGTGCCAGCAGTGAACCCCCGACTGAAAAACTGTTTTTT. Encoded protein: CASSEPPTEKLFF.

The rearrangement uses TRBV11-2 and TRBJ2-4; D unresolved. V lost 1 base, J lost 1 base, and 11 bases lay in between. The CDR3 runs to 16 residues. Per the germline V gene, CDR1 is SGHAT and CDR2 is FQNNGV. The DNA for the CDR3 is TGTGCCAGCAGCTTAGTCTGGGTGAGCGCCAAAAACATTCAGTACTTC. It codes for CASSLVWVSAKNIQYF.

This chain uses TRBV7-3 with TRBJ2-7; 9 bases are a match to TRBD1. The CDR3 contains 13 residues. Trimming cost V 5 bases and J 6 bases; bases outside gene matches: 5. Germline-derived CDR1 and CDR2 are SGHTA and FQGTGA. CDR3 bases: TGTGCCAGCAGCCGACAGGGGGTAAGCGAGCAGTACTTC. It codes for CASSRQGVSEQYF.

This clone was seen just once. The chain uses TRBV5-4 and TRBJ2-3, with TRBD2 matching 9 bases. V was pared by 5 bases and J by 2 bases, with 3 bases of the junction left unmatched. Germline values: CDR1 SGHNT, CDR2 YYREEE (reference sequence). The CDR3 totals 14 residues. DNA for the CDR3: TGTGCCAGCAGTAGCGGGAGAGTCACAGATACGCAGTATTTT. Protein product: CASSSGRVTDTQYF.

The J gene is TRBJ2-1, the V gene TRBV4-2, with D uncertain. The V gene lost 4 bases and the J gene lost 5 bases, with 12 bases spanning the gap. The CDR3 has 14 amino acids. CDR1 is LGHNA and CDR2 is YNFKEQ in the germline V gene. CDR3 sequence: CASSRLGGDNEQFF. CDR3 DNA: TGTGCCAGCAGCCGATTGGGCGGAGACAATGAGCAGTTCTTC.

Remarks on this clone: The junction differs from germline at one of its ends, possibly a read error. The chain uses TRBV5-6 and TRBJ1-4; D remains ambiguous. CDR1 SGHDT and CDR2 YYEEEE come from the germline V gene. This CDR3 contains 15 residues. CDR3 sequence reads: CASSTDTATIEKLFF. CDR3 DNA: TGTGCCAGCAGCACAGACACTGCAACTATTGAAAAACTGTTTTTT.

The V and J genes are TRBV5-1 and TRBJ2-7; tentative D call: TRBD2 (6 bases). There are 14 residues in the CDR3. Between the trimmed V and J ends, which lost 0 bases and 5 bases, there was a span of 12 bases. Looked up from germline, CDR1 is SGHRS and CDR2 is YFSETQ. The CDR3 nucleotides read TGCGCCAGCAGCTTGGAGGGGAGGAACCACGAGCAGTACTTC. Translated: CASSLEGRNHEQYF.